These T cell receptor beta chains were read from a single sample in a study of CD8+CD57+ T cells in acquired aplastic anemia. Via MiXCR, TCRdb re-called the reads, giving one row per CDR3 protein. The sample includes a few hundred thousand distinct CDR3 sequences, 45% to 65% of them seen just once. The sequenced material came from sorted CD4+, CD8+, or CD8+CD57+ T cells (not recorded which) from PBMCs. All receptors derive from a human donor with severe aplastic anemia or a healthy control (not recorded which). Each CDR3 is given with its conserved first and last residue. Fields, in order: clone size, J gene, D gene, V gene, CDR3 protein, CDR3 DNA. A D gene is named only where the DNA matches it firmly. Part of the rows lack a size; the others show once, few, many or a class for expanded clones.

clone size: many; J gene: TRBJ2-7; D gene: .; V gene: TRBV5-1; CDR3 protein: CASSLKGVYEQYF; CDR3 DNA: TGCGCCAGCAGCTTAAAAGGCGTCTACGAGCAGTACTTC
clone size: many; J gene: TRBJ1-3; D gene: TRBD1; V gene: TRBV2; CDR3 protein: CASSGTGTGNTIYF; CDR3 DNA: TGTGCCAGCAGCGGGACAGGGACTGGAAACACCATATATTTT
clone size: .; J gene: TRBJ1-1; D gene: .; V gene: TRBV7-2; CDR3 protein: CASSLTGQTRPEAFF; CDR3 DNA: TGTGCCAGCAGCTTAACTGGACAAACTAGACCTGAAGCTTTCTTT
clone size: .; J gene: TRBJ2-2; D gene: TRBD1; V gene: TRBV20-1; CDR3 protein: CSAKRQGVDTGELFF; CDR3 DNA: TGCAGTGCTAAACGACAGGGGGTCGACACCGGGGAGCTGTTTTTT
clone size: many; J gene: TRBJ2-3; D gene: .; V gene: TRBV7-9; CDR3 protein: CASSWGRGRDTDTQYF; CDR3 DNA: TGTGCCAGCAGCTGGGGTCGGGGCAGGGACACAGATACGCAGTATTTT
clone size: many; J gene: TRBJ2-7; D gene: .; V gene: TRBV27; CDR3 protein: CASSGPYEQYF; CDR3 DNA: TGTGCCAGCAGCGGACCTTACGAGCAGTACTTC
clone size: .; J gene: TRBJ2-2; D gene: TRBD2; V gene: TRBV10-3; CDR3 protein: CATHGTSGELFF; CDR3 DNA: TGTGCCACTCATGGGACTAGCGGGGAGCTGTTTTTT
clone size: .; J gene: TRBJ2-1; D gene: .; V gene: TRBV5-6; CDR3 protein: CASSLMSSSYNEQFF; CDR3 DNA: TGTGCCAGCAGCTTGATGAGTAGCTCCTACAATGAGCAGTTCTTC
clone size: few; J gene: TRBJ2-2; D gene: TRBD1; V gene: TRBV6-2/TRBV6-3; CDR3 protein: CASSYGGQVGFQNTGELFF; CDR3 DNA: TGTGCCAGCAGTTATGGGGGACAGGTTGGTTTTCAGAACACCGGGGAGCTGTTTTTT
clone size: .; J gene: TRBJ1-1; D gene: .; V gene: TRBV25-1; CDR3 protein: CASSKIREWVDTEAFF; CDR3 DNA: TGTGCCAGCAGTAAAATCAGGGAATGGGTAGACACTGAGGCTTTCTTT
clone size: many; J gene: TRBJ2-5; D gene: TRBD2; V gene: TRBV5-1; CDR3 protein: CASSPGGGGETQYF; CDR3 DNA: TGCGCCAGCAGCCCCGGGGGGGGAGGAGAGACCCAGTACTTC
clone size: .; J gene: TRBJ2-1; D gene: .; V gene: TRBV19; CDR3 protein: CASSIDGLTTYNEQFF; CDR3 DNA: TGTGCCAGTAGTATAGACGGACTGACTACCTACAATGAGCAGTTCTTC
clone size: few; J gene: TRBJ1-5; D gene: .; V gene: TRBV24-1; CDR3 protein: CATSEGKNQPQHF; CDR3 DNA: TGTGCCACCAGTGAGGGAAAGAATCAGCCCCAGCATTTT
clone size: .; J gene: TRBJ2-7; D gene: TRBD2; V gene: TRBV29-1; CDR3 protein: CSVADSGGPGEQYF; CDR3 DNA: TGCAGCGTTGCAGACAGCGGGGGACCTGGGGAGCAGTACTTC
clone size: many; J gene: TRBJ1-1; D gene: .; V gene: TRBV20-1; CDR3 protein: CSAGAENTEAFF; CDR3 DNA: TGCAGTGCGGGGGCGGAGAACACTGAAGCTTTCTTT
clone size: many; J gene: TRBJ2-7; D gene: .; V gene: TRBV7-8; CDR3 protein: CASSLRTAATYEQYF; CDR3 DNA: TGTGCCAGCAGCCTTCGAACAGCGGCGACCTACGAGCAGTACTTC
clone size: .; J gene: TRBJ1-2; D gene: TRBD1; V gene: TRBV6-5; CDR3 protein: CASSSHQNRDRGGYTF; CDR3 DNA: TGTGCCAGCAGTTCCCACCAAAACCGGGACAGGGGAGGCTACACCTTC
clone size: many; J gene: TRBJ2-3; D gene: .; V gene: TRBV12-5; CDR3 protein: CASGLVLGQGRATQYF; CDR3 DNA: TGTGCTAGTGGTTTGGTACTGGGGCAGGGGCGGGCTACGCAGTATTTT
clone size: once; J gene: TRBJ1-1; D gene: .; V gene: TRBV19; CDR3 protein: CASSPGTGRRTEAFF; CDR3 DNA: TGTGCCAGTAGCCCGGGAACAGGGAGGAGAACTGAAGCTTTCTTT
clone size: .; J gene: TRBJ2-7; D gene: TRBD1; V gene: TRBV19; CDR3 protein: CATADRVFDEQYF; CDR3 DNA: TGTGCCACTGCCGACAGGGTTTTCGACGAGCAGTACTTC
clone size: .; J gene: TRBJ2-3; D gene: .; V gene: TRBV7-9; CDR3 protein: CASSQEPGASTDTQYF; CDR3 DNA: TGTGCCAGCAGCCAAGAGCCAGGGGCTAGCACAGATACGCAGTATTTT
clone size: few; J gene: TRBJ2-5; D gene: .; V gene: TRBV24-1; CDR3 protein: CATSDLAAQETQYF; CDR3 DNA: TGTGCCACCAGTGATTTGGCGGCCCAAGAGACCCAGTACTTC
clone size: .; J gene: TRBJ2-7; D gene: .; V gene: TRBV2; CDR3 protein: CASSLDSRGYEQYF; CDR3 DNA: TGTGCCAGCAGTTTAGACAGCCGGGGGTACGAGCAGTACTTC
clone size: .; J gene: TRBJ2-7; D gene: .; V gene: TRBV11-2; CDR3 protein: CASSEGTNEQYF; CDR3 DNA: TGTGCCAGCAGCGAGGGGACCAACGAGCAGTACTTC
clone size: .; J gene: TRBJ2-3; D gene: .; V gene: TRBV7-2; CDR3 protein: CASSPKLVTQYF; CDR3 DNA: TGTGCCAGCAGCCCGAAACTGGTAACGCAGTATTTT
clone size: .; J gene: TRBJ1-4; D gene: .; V gene: TRBV10-2; CDR3 protein: CASSESTRGNEKLFF; CDR3 DNA: TGCGCCAGCAGTGAGTCTACCCGGGGAAATGAAAAACTGTTTTTT
clone size: .; J gene: TRBJ1-5; D gene: .; V gene: TRBV15; CDR3 protein: CATSRGDRGDQPQHF; CDR3 DNA: TGTGCCACCAGCAGGGGGGACCGCGGAGATCAGCCCCAGCATTTT
clone size: .; J gene: TRBJ2-5; D gene: .; V gene: TRBV15; CDR3 protein: CATSRVTQYF; CDR3 DNA: TGTGCCACCAGCAGGGTAACACAGTACTTC
clone size: .; J gene: TRBJ2-7; D gene: TRBD2; V gene: TRBV9; CDR3 protein: CASSVGGGLASEQYF; CDR3 DNA: TGTGCCAGCAGCGTAGGTGGCGGACTAGCTAGCGAGCAGTACTTC
clone size: few; J gene: TRBJ2-1; D gene: .; V gene: TRBV20-1; CDR3 protein: CSASEGGEGNEQFF; CDR3 DNA: TGCAGTGCCTCGGAGGGGGGCGAGGGGAATGAGCAGTTCTTC
clone size: once; J gene: TRBJ2-3; D gene: .; V gene: TRBV20-1; CDR3 protein: CSAQRGDTQYF; CDR3 DNA: TGCAGTGCCCAGAGGGGAGATACGCAGTATTTT
clone size: .; J gene: TRBJ2-3; D gene: .; V gene: TRBV20-1; CDR3 protein: CSARERQLGTDTQYF; CDR3 DNA: TGCAGTGCTAGAGAGAGACAGCTAGGCACAGATACGCAGTATTTT
clone size: .; J gene: TRBJ1-2; D gene: .; V gene: TRBV20-1; CDR3 protein: CSASARRGFDYGYTF; CDR3 DNA: TGCAGTGCTAGCGCCAGGCGGGGGTTTGACTATGGCTACACCTTC
clone size: .; J gene: TRBJ2-2; D gene: .; V gene: TRBV10-3; CDR3 protein: CAISGQQNTGELFF; CDR3 DNA: TGTGCCATCAGTGGACAACAAAACACCGGGGAGCTGTTTTTT
clone size: .; J gene: TRBJ1-5; D gene: .; V gene: TRBV7-2; CDR3 protein: CASSPKDGGNQPQHF; CDR3 DNA: TGTGCCAGCAGCCCGAAGGACGGCGGCAATCAGCCCCAGCATTTT
clone size: .; J gene: TRBJ1-1; D gene: .; V gene: TRBV7-9; CDR3 protein: CASSETGMEAFF; CDR3 DNA: TGTGCCAGCAGCGAGACCGGCATGGAAGCTTTCTTT
clone size: .; J gene: TRBJ2-6; D gene: .; V gene: TRBV15; CDR3 protein: CATSSRDSGANVLTF; CDR3 DNA: TGTGCCACCAGCAGCAGGGATTCTGGGGCCAACGTCCTGACTTTC